This T cell receptor beta chain emerged from a study of T cells in localized non-small cell lung cancer (dated by TCRdb to 2020 to 2022). Background for the entire study: The study analyzed T cell repertoires of under 250 early-stage NSCLC patients, comparing tumors and uninvolved tumor-adjacent lungs. The cohort consisted of 236 treatment-naive NSCLC patients whose localized lung tumors had been resected. Of the NSCLC patients, around 130 were male and roughly 110 were female, and the mean age was about 69 years.

Beyond this particular receptor, the publication reports: Longer overall survival was associated with higher T cell density in blood, whereas shorter survival was associated with higher clonality in adjacent lung. Of the top 100 tumor clones, a median of about 53 were detected in paired uninvolved adjacent lung; 28 were also among that lung's top 100. Uninvolved tumor-adjacent lung showed the highest T cell clonality, higher than tumor, which suggests more focused antigenic responses in the uninvolved tumor-adjacent lung. Since the design was exploratory, TCR variables were selected using unadjusted p-values with no false-discovery rate correction. Multi-region tumor sequencing was not performed, so intratumor heterogeneity could not be excluded.

With respect to this clone: Its antigen remains undetermined. No base quality information exists; no much larger clone differs at one position.

The germline V gene sets CDR1 to SGHTA and CDR2 to FQGTGA. V loses 3 bases at its end and J loses 5 bases; junction bases beyond the gene matches: 8. There are 16 amino acids in the CDR3, from cysteine to phenylalanine inclusive. CDR3 DNA only is kept here, 48 bases in frame from base 1. TCR beta CDR3 regions were sequenced from DNA using the immunoSEQ Assay. The paper's data handling went like this. T cell density was computed as TCR beta template counts normalized to usable DNA estimated by amplifying housekeeping genes. Richness was estimated with the preseqR package, extrapolating to 400,000 templates for PBMC samples and 120,000 templates for tissue samples. Clonality was calculated as one minus Pielou's evenness. Differential abundance testing on productive amino-acid clonotypes, with a minimum total count of 5 and an alpha of 0.1, was used to identify tissue-enriched TCRs. Repertoire overlap between compartments was quantified with the Jaccard Index and Morisita Overlap Index. GLIPH grouped TCR beta CDR3s together with public tetramer-defined viral CDR3s, and a viral motif had to include at least three viral sequences and show V-gene enrichment. The source is immuneACCESS, and TCRdb retained only in-frame sequences with V and J called. Part of the clones is not carried over; for the studies checked, unresolved V genes explain less than half of this, and the remainder is unexplained. That table furnishes V, J and clone size, whereas the DNA furnished D and trimming. The sample table holds under 45,000 clones, of which around 83% were seen once. The ten largest clones represent roughly 8.5% of the sample.

At diagnosis, tumor, uninvolved tumor-adjacent lung and peripheral blood were collected and then preserved as a mix of FFPE and fresh-frozen material. Blood samples were analyzed as peripheral blood mononuclear cells for TCR repertoire profiling. The sequenced sample was PBMCs, obtained before any cancer treatment. The TCR was taken from a man aged 40 to 70 with stage II lung adenocarcinoma. Recombination joined TRBV7-3 with TRBJ2-1; 9 central nucleotides agree with TRBD2. The CDR3 amino acid sequence is: CASSFRRGGPDNEQFF. The DNA sequence is given as TGTGCCAGCAGCTTTAGGCGGGGGGGCCCCGACAATGAGCAGTTCTTC. Where the CDR3 stops, the reference TRBV7-3 and TRBJ2-1 genes take over; the full variable domain is GAGVSQTPSNKVTEKGKYVELRCDPISGHTALYWYRQSLGQGPEFLIYFQGTGAADDSGLPNDRFFAVRPEGSVSTLKIQRTERGDSAVYLCASSFRRGGPDNEQFFGPGTRLTVL.